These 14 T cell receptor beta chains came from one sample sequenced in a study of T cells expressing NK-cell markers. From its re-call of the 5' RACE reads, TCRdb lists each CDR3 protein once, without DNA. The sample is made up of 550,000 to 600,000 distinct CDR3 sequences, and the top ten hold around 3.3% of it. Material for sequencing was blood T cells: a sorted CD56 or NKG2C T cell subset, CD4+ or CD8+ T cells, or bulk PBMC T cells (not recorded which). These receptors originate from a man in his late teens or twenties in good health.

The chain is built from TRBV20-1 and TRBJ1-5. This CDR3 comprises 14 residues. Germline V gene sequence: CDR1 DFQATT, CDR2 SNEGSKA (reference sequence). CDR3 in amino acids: CSARPGGVDQPQHF.

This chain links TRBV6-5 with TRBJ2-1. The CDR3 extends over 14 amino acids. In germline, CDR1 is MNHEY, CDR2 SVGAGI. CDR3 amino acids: CASSYGPSAAEQFF.

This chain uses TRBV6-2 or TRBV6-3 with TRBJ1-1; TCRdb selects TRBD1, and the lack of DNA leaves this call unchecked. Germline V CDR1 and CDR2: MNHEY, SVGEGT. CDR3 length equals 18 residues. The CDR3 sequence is CASSYVAAGVDMNTEAFF.

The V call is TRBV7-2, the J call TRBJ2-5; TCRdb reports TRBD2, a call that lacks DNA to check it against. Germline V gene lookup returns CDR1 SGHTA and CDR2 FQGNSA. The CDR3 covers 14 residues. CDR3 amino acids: CASSSGGAGQTQYF.

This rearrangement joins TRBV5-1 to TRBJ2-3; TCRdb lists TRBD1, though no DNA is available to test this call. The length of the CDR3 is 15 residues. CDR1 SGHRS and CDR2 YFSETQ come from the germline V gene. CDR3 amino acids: CASSLATGNTDTQYF.

CDR3 protein: CASSQRQVPLNEQFF. The chain has TRBV11-2 and TRBJ2-1; checking the TCRdb D call of TRBD1 is not possible without DNA. The CDR3 contains 15 residues. The germline gives CDR1 SGHAT, CDR2 FQNNGV.

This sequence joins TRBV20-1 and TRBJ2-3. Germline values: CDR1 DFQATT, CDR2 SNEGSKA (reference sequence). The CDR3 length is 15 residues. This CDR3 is CSARIIWLAQDTQYF.

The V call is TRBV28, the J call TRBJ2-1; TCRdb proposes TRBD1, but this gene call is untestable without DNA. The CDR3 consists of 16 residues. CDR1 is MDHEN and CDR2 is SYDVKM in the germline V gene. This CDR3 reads CASRLGRGESYNEQFF.

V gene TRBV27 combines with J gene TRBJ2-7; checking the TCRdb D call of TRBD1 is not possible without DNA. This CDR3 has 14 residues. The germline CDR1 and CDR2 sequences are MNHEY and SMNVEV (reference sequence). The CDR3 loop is CASSLSGGTYEQYF.

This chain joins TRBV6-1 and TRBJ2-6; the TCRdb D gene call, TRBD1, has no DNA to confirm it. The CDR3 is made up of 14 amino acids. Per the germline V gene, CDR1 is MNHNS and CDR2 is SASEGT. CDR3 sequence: CASRTASGANVLTF.

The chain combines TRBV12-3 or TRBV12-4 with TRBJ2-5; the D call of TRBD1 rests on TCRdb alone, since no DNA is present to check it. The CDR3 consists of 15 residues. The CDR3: CASSLYGTAQETQYF.

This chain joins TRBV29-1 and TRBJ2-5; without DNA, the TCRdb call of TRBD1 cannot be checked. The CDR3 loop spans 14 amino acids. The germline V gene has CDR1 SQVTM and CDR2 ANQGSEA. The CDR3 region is CSDLAPGVEETQYF.

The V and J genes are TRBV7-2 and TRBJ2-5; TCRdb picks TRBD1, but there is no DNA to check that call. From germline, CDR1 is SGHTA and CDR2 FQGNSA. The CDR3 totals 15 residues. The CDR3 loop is CASSPASRAEETQYF.

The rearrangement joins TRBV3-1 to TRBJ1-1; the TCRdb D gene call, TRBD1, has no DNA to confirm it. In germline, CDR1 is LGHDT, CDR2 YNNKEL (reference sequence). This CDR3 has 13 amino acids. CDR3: CASSQESRGKAFF. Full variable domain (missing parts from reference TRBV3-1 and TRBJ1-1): DTAVSQTPKYLVTQMGNDKSIKCEQNLGHDTMYWYKQDSKKFLKIMFSYNNKELIINETVPNRFSPKSPDKAHLNLHINSLELGDSAVYFCASSQESRGKAFFGQGTRLTVV.